This T cell receptor (beta chain) was found in a study of human CD8 memory T cell subsets. Whole-study results and caveats: Minimal repertoire overlap was seen between stem-like memory T cells and precursor exhausted T cells.

Sequencing libraries of TCR beta were made by UMI-labeled 5' RACE. Each CDR3 protein gets one entry in TCRdb, which reprocessed the 5' RACE reads and gives no DNA. This listing includes 9,500 to 13,000 distinct CDR3 sequences. Germline-derived CDR1 and CDR2 are MNHNY and SVGAGI (reference sequence). This CDR3 contains 15 residues. In regard to this clonotype: The antigen remains undetermined.

Among CD8+ T cells, TPEX were CCR7+ PD-1+ TIGIT+ early memory cells with exhausted-like traits. RNA was obtained from duplicate vials of over 120,000 sorted CD8+ T cells per subset. This chain joins TRBV6-6 and TRBJ2-1; without DNA, the TCRdb call of TRBD1 cannot be checked. The clonotype comes from a human donor in good health. Sequencing was performed on CD8+ T cells from PBMCs. The CDR3 is CASSPAGGSHNEQFF.